The 9 T cell receptor beta chains given below trace back to one sample, sequenced in a study of OX40 agonist ivuxolimab in advanced cancers. Profiling relied on immunoSEQ multiplex PCR, and the TCRdb table lists in-frame clones only, not all of them. The repertoire holds about 70,000 clones, with around 90% as singletons. The source material was CD4+ or CD8+ T cells sorted from blood, sampled in a trial of the OX40 agonist ivuxolimab. The receptors come from an adult with an advanced solid tumor such as melanoma, head and neck, liver or kidney cancer.

The chain employs TRBV7-4 and TRBJ1-2; D is undetermined. Germline loops: CDR1 SGHVT, CDR2 SQSDAQ. V dropped 2 bases and J dropped 0 bases, with 10 bases sitting between them. CDR3 length: 15 amino acids. The CDR3 DNA sequence: TGTGCCAGCAGCTTACCGGGGATGGCTAACTATGGCTACACCTTC. Its translation is CASSLPGMANYGYTF.

The V and J genes are TRBV18 and TRBJ2-3, with 9 bases lining up with TRBD2. Germline assignment: CDR1 KGHSH and CDR2 LQKENI. Losses at the gene ends were 1 base for V and 0 bases for J; bases not matched to a gene: 8. The CDR3 extends over 18 amino acids. CDR3 sequence: CASSPRQRLAESTDTQYF. The CDR3 DNA is TGTGCCAGCTCACCACGACAGAGACTAGCGGAAAGCACAGATACGCAGTATTTT.

CDR3 DNA sequence: TGTGCCAGCAGCTTGGGAGGCCGGACCTACAATGAGCAGTTCTTC. It codes for CASSLGGRTYNEQFF. The chain has TRBV5-4 and TRBJ2-1; the D is unclear. The germline gives CDR1 SGHNT, CDR2 YYREEE (reference sequence). This CDR3 has 15 amino acids. Trimming stripped 0 bases from V and 2 bases from J, with 9 bases between. The complete variable domain, with remaining parts taken from reference TRBV5-4 and TRBJ2-1, reads ETGVTQSPTHLIKTRGQQVTLRCSSQSGHNTVSWYQQALGQGPQFIFQYYREEENGRGNFPPRFSGLQFPNYSSELNVNALELDDSALYLCASSLGGRTYNEQFFGPGTRLTVL.

The J gene is TRBJ2-7, the V gene TRBV7-6; D assignment may be TRBD1 or TRBD2 (6 bases each). This CDR3 spans 15 amino acids. V was trimmed by 6 bases and J by 1 base, leaving 16 bases between them. Germline V gives CDR1 SGHVS, CDR2 FNYEAQ. CDR3 DNA sequence: TGTGCCAGCAGTCCTGTGGGGGGCCCGTCCTACGAGCAGTACTTC. Amino acids: CASSPVGGPSYEQYF.

The chain has TRBV6-6 and TRBJ2-1; TRBD1 matches 10 bases. Germline CDR1 and CDR2: MNHNY and SVGAGI (reference sequence). CDR3 length equals 15 residues. The junction had 7 bases not matched to a gene; V was cut back by 6 bases and J by 5 bases. CDR3 bases: TGTGCCAGCAGACCCGGGACAGGGGCAAACAATGAGCAGTTCTTC. Its translation is CASRPGTGANNEQFF.

The table lists this clone with a count of one. The chain carries TRBV30 and TRBJ1-2; no reliable D call. The CDR3 covers 11 residues. V lost 4 bases and J 5 bases, leaving 8 bases between the germline ends. CDR1 GTSNPN and CDR2 SVGIG come from the germline V gene (reference sequence). CDR3 sequence: CAWTYGYGYTF. In nucleotides, the CDR3 is TGTGCCTGGACCTACGGGTATGGCTACACCTTC.

The rearrangement links TRBV7-8 to TRBJ2-7; D gene unclear. CDR3 size: 14 residues. V dropped 6 bases and J dropped 2 bases, with 14 bases sitting between them. Germline loops: CDR1 SGHVS, CDR2 FQNEAQ. The CDR3 nucleotides read TGTGCCAGCAGGGCTTTATGGCAGCCCTACGAGCAGTACTTC. Protein product: CASRALWQPYEQYF.

This chain uses TRBV10-3 with TRBJ2-6, with D possibly being TRBD1 (6 bases). V shed 3 bases and J shed 6 bases, with 12 bases lying between them. CDR1 and CDR2 from the germline V gene are ENHRY and SYGVKD. The CDR3 is 15 amino acids. CDR3 DNA: TGTGCCATCAGTGAAGGACAGAGGGAGGCCAACGTCCTGACTTTC. Its protein product is CAISEGQREANVLTF.

The chain employs TRBV7-2 and TRBJ2-3; 11 bases are shared with TRBD2. CDR1 and CDR2 from the germline V gene are SGHTA and FQGNSA. V dropped 3 bases and J dropped 4; count of bases not matched to a gene: 12. The CDR3 runs 18 residues. CDR3 coding DNA: TGTGCCAGCAGCTTCAAAGCCTCTAGCGGGAGGACAGCAGATACGCAGTATTTT. Residues: CASSFKASSGRTADTQYF.